This is a list of T cell receptor beta chains from one sample in a study of T-cell memory formation after mild COVID-19. MiXCR, run by TCRdb on the 5' RACE reads, gives a single entry per CDR3 protein. The sample records about 130,000 distinct CDR3 sequences, about 18% being singletons. Sample: PBMCs or a T cell subset sorted from them (not recorded which). The receptor set was obtained from a man aged 18 to 29 who had mild COVID-19 (a few samples of this study predate the infection). Cell type and time point are not known. CDR3s include the opening cysteine and the closing phenylalanine or tryptophan. Each record gives: D gene, V gene, clone size, J gene, CDR3 DNA, CDR3 protein. D genes are given only for firm matches. Clone size, where shown, is once, few, many, or a class for clones that have expanded.

NA	TRBV3-1	many	TRBJ1-1	TGTGCCAGCAGCCAAGAGGCACAGCGAGCTTTCTTT	CASSQEAQRAFF
NA	TRBV6-5	few	TRBJ2-3	TGTGCCAGTCGGTACCCCCACAGCCATAAGTATTTT	CASRYPHSHKYF
TRBD1	TRBV7-9	few	TRBJ1-4	TGTGCCAGCAGCTCACTAGGGGGCCTGTTCGAAAAACTGTTTTTT	CASSSLGGLFEKLFF
NA	TRBV12-3/TRBV12-4	NA	TRBJ2-4	TGTGCCAGCAGTGCTCGGGTCAATTGGGGAGTTCAGTACTTC	CASSARVNWGVQYF
NA	TRBV4-3	few	TRBJ2-1	TGCGCCAGCAGCCAAGATGTAACCTTTGAAGCCACTGAGCAGTTCTTC	CASSQDVTFEATEQFF
NA	TRBV20-1	few	TRBJ1-6	TGCAGTGCTAGAGTACAGGCGAGTAATTCACCCCTCCACTTT	CSARVQASNSPLHF
TRBD2	TRBV12-3/TRBV12-4	NA	TRBJ2-3	TGTGCCAGCAGGTTAGCGGGGGGGCCGGGTACGCAGTATTTT	CASRLAGGPGTQYF
NA	TRBV6-4	NA	TRBJ2-3	TGTGCCAGCAGTGATTACCCCACGAGCACAGATACGCAGTATTTT	CASSDYPTSTDTQYF
TRBD1	TRBV5-1	few	TRBJ1-6	TGCGCCAGCAGCTTGTCCCCCGCTCGACAGGGGAGCTCCTATAATTCACCCCTCCACTTT	CASSLSPARQGSSYNSPLHF
TRBD2	TRBV2	few	TRBJ2-1	TGTGCCAGCAGTGAGGGGACTAGCGGGGAGCAGTTCTTC	CASSEGTSGEQFF
NA	TRBV5-1	few	TRBJ2-3	TGCGCCAGCAGCTTGGTGACGGGATCAGATACGCAGTATTTT	CASSLVTGSDTQYF
TRBD1	TRBV7-9	NA	TRBJ2-5	TGTGCCAGCAGCATCGGACAGGCCCAAGAGACCCAGTACTTC	CASSIGQAQETQYF
NA	TRBV3-1	NA	TRBJ1-6	TGTGCCAGCAGCCACTCGGACGGCTCCTATAATTCACCCCTCCACTTT	CASSHSDGSYNSPLHF
TRBD1	TRBV7-2	NA	TRBJ1-3	TGTGCCAGCAGCTGGACAGGGAGGAGGACGGGCGGAAACACCATATATTTT	CASSWTGRRTGGNTIYF
NA	TRBV7-2	NA	TRBJ1-2	TGTGCCAGCAGCTTGACATGGAACTATGGCTACACCTTC	CASSLTWNYGYTF
NA	TRBV3-1	NA	TRBJ2-3	TGTGCCAGCAGCCTCACCGGCGGGGCTAGCACAGATACGCAGTATTTT	CASSLTGGASTDTQYF
NA	TRBV7-2	few	TRBJ1-5	TGTGCCAGCAGCTTATCCGGCGGAGGAGGTCAGCCCCAGCATTTT	CASSLSGGGGQPQHF
NA	TRBV5-5	few	TRBJ2-2	TGTGCCAGCAGCTTTGGGGTCGGCACCGGGGAGCTGTTTTTT	CASSFGVGTGELFF
TRBD1	TRBV20-1	few	TRBJ2-5	TGCAGTGCTCACAGGGGCCAAGAGACCCAGTACTTC	CSAHRGQETQYF
NA	TRBV9	few	TRBJ2-5	TGTGCCAGCAGTGGAGGTGTTCTCCAAGAGACCCAGTACTTC	CASSGGVLQETQYF
NA	TRBV5-1	NA	TRBJ2-7	TGCGCCAGCAGTTCGGGCCGGACCTACGAGCAGTACTTC	CASSSGRTYEQYF
NA	TRBV5-5	NA	TRBJ2-5	TGTGCCAGCAGCTTTCGTGGGTCCCAAGAGACCCAGTACTTC	CASSFRGSQETQYF
NA	TRBV12-3/TRBV12-4	NA	TRBJ1-6	TGTGCCAGCAGTCCAGGCCCGGGTAGATATTCACCCCTCCACTTT	CASSPGPGRYSPLHF
TRBD1	TRBV7-3	few	TRBJ1-6	TGTGCCAGCAGCTTTGTCGCAGGGGGACCCCTCCACTTT	CASSFVAGGPLHF
TRBD2	TRBV4-3	NA	TRBJ2-1	TGCGCCAGCAGCCAAGACTGGACTAGCGGGGGCCAGAGTGAGCAGTTCTTC	CASSQDWTSGGQSEQFF
NA	TRBV27	NA	TRBJ1-1	TGTGCCAGCAGGGAGGGGGATTACACTGAAGCTTTCTTT	CASREGDYTEAFF
NA	TRBV2	few	TRBJ1-5	TGTGCCAGCAGTGAAAATGTGAGCTTCCGGCCCCAGCATTTT	CASSENVSFRPQHF
TRBD2	TRBV18	NA	TRBJ2-3	TGTGCCAGCTCACGGGCTGGTTTAGCGGGGGCAGATACGCAGTATTTT	CASSRAGLAGADTQYF
TRBD2	TRBV24-1	NA	TRBJ2-1	TGTGCCACCAGTGATTCTAGCGGGGCGAGCCCCTACAATGAGCAGTTCTTC	CATSDSSGASPYNEQFF
TRBD2	TRBV7-9	few	TRBJ2-3	TGTGCCAGCAGCCTCGGGACTAGCATCACAGATACGCAGTATTTT	CASSLGTSITDTQYF
NA	TRBV19	NA	TRBJ1-5	TGTGCCAGTAGTGAGCAGGGGCGGCTGCCCCAGCATTTT	CASSEQGRLPQHF